This TCR beta chain is from a study of response to subunit inactivated influenza vaccine. The V segment lost 6 bases and the J segment 4 bases; nucleotides outside the gene matches: 4. This CDR3 comprises 14 residues. The V gene's germline CDR1 is MNHNS and CDR2 SASEGT. In the case of this clonotype: The antigen remains undetermined.

General study findings and limits: Only a handful of new T cells, the authors suggested, are recruited with each seasonal influenza vaccination.

TCRdb reprocessed the RT-PCR reads via MiXCR and lists one record per CDR3 protein. The sample gives hundreds of thousands of distinct CDR3 sequences, more than 15% of which show up once; roughly 10% is in the top ten. This chain joins TRBV6-1 and TRBJ1-2; TRBD1 matches 11 bases. The input for sequencing was PBMCs from blood, taken about 12 days after vaccination. The receptor was derived from a man aged 45-65 years who received an inactivated influenza vaccine. In nucleotides, the CDR3 is TGTGCCAGCAGCACCGGGACAGGGGGCTATGGCTACACCTTC. This gives the protein CASSTGTGGYGYTF.